The T cell receptor beta chain described here comes from a study of OX40 agonist ivuxolimab in advanced cancers. Study at large: The drug used for patients, ivuxolimab, was an agonistic anti-OX40 (CD134) antibody. Partial responses were achieved by three patients, one with hepatocellular carcinoma and two with cutaneous melanoma. Dose-escalation cases comprised hepatocellular carcinoma, melanoma, renal cell or head and neck cancer. The study, taken as a whole, reports: CD4+ T cells averaged fewer expanded clones than CD8+ T cells.

On this clone: Its antigen is not known.

Libraries were prepared by immunoSEQ multiplex PCR; TCRdb keeps only in-frame clonotypes and omits some of them. The data contain 75,000 to 95,000 clones, approximately 86% of them singletons. The V end was cut by 5 bases, the J end by 0 bases, with 5 bases between. CDR1 and CDR2 from the germline V gene are SGHTA and FQGTGA. The CDR3 has 14 residues. The chain has TRBV7-3 and TRBJ1-6; no reliable D call. The sequenced sample was CD4+ or CD8+ T cells sorted from blood, obtained in a trial of the OX40 agonist ivuxolimab. This receptor was obtained from an adult with an advanced solid tumor such as melanoma, head and neck, liver or kidney cancer. The CDR3 region has the DNA TGTGCCAGCAGCCTTAGCTCCTATAATTCACCCCTCCACTTT. Translated, it gives CASSLSSYNSPLHF.